One and the same sample provided the 32 T cell receptor beta chains below, sequenced in a study of technical replicates of blood from several donors. The data were produced by immunoSEQ multiplex PCR, yet TCRdb's version contains in-frame clones alone and is incomplete. The data hold roughly 87,000 clones, with roughly 90% observed a single time. The specimen was T cells isolated from PBMCs. These receptors were collected from a human donor in good health.

The gene calls are TRBV2 and TRBJ1-1, with TRBD1 matching 8 bases. V shed 6 bases, J shed 4 bases, and the junction held 7 bases outside the gene matches. The germline gives CDR1 SNHLY, CDR2 FYNNEI. This CDR3 region has 14 residues. The CDR3 region is CASRLEDRVTEAFF. The CDR3 bases are TGTGCCAGCAGACTGGAGGACAGGGTCACTGAAGCTTTCTTT.

This chain joins TRBV19 and TRBJ2-1, with D possibly matching TRBD2 (5 bases). Germline V gene data show CDR1 as LNHDA and CDR2 as SQIVND (reference sequence). CDR3 length: 13 amino acids. Trimming took 7 bases from V and 2 from J, leaving 9 bases between them. The CDR3 nucleotides are TGTGCCAGTACGCGAGGGCCCTACAATGAGCAGTTCTTC. Protein product: CASTRGPYNEQFF.

The chain is built from TRBV7-2 and TRBJ1-2, with 7 bases identical to TRBD1. V shed 5 bases and J 9 bases; nucleotides not matched to a gene: 6. Looked up from germline, CDR1 is SGHTA and CDR2 is FQGNSA. The CDR3 sequence is 12 residues long. The CDR3 DNA is TGTGCCAGCAGCCTAAGACAGGGTAGCTACACCTTC. Protein: CASSLRQGSYTF.

The chain links TRBV11-2 to TRBJ2-3, with TRBD2 matching 9 bases. J was trimmed by 5 bases and V by 0 bases; bases with no gene match: 15. CDR1 and CDR2 (germline): SGHAT, FQNNGV. This CDR3 comprises 19 residues. CDR3 DNA: TGTGCCAGCAGCTTAGATCGGAATCTAGCGGGGACGATGGGAGATACGCAGTATTTT. Its translation: CASSLDRNLAGTMGDTQYF.

This clone was recorded once. This rearrangement joins TRBV7-9 to TRBJ1-5, with D unclear. The V end was cut by 3 bases, the J end by 9 bases, with 9 bases between. This CDR3 is 12 amino acids long. CDR1 and CDR2 from the germline V gene are SEHNR and FQNEAQ (reference sequence). The chain's CDR3 is CASSLAQSPQHF. CDR3 coding DNA: TGTGCCAGCAGCTTGGCCCAATCGCCCCAGCATTTT.

The rearrangement uses TRBV29-1 and TRBJ1-2; no clear D gene. Germline V gene sequence: CDR1 SQVTM, CDR2 ANQGSEA. Trimming removed 3 bases from V and 3 bases from J, with 5 bases in between. There are 11 residues in the CDR3. This CDR3 is CSVDPYYGYTF. The CDR3, as DNA: TGCAGCGTTGATCCTTACTATGGCTACACCTTC.

The V gene is TRBV19, the J gene TRBJ2-4; 9 bases are a match to TRBD1. CDR3 length equals 14 residues. Germline CDR1 is LNHDA and CDR2 is SQIVND (reference sequence). Losses at the gene ends were 6 bases for V and 8 bases for J; bases not matched to a gene: 8. Here the CDR3 reads CASRTGGKGDIQYF. CDR3 in DNA: TGTGCCAGTAGGACAGGGGGAAAAGGAGACATTCAGTACTTC.

The V call is TRBV13, the J call TRBJ1-1; D ambiguous. V lost 4 bases and J 1 base, leaving 4 bases between the germline ends. Germline loops: CDR1 PRHDT, CDR2 FYEKMQ (reference sequence). The CDR3 loop spans 12 amino acids. The CDR3 region has the DNA TGTGCCAGCAGCTCAGAGAACACTGAAGCTTTCTTT. This gives the protein CASSSENTEAFF.

V and J are TRBV2 and TRBJ2-1; 10 nucleotides align to TRBD1. The CDR3 has 14 residues. The junction had 6 bases not matched to a gene; V was cut back by 7 bases and J by 6 bases. Germline CDR1 SNHLY, CDR2 FYNNEI. CDR3 protein: CASIRDRGPNEQFF. CDR3 in DNA: TGTGCCAGCATCCGGGACAGGGGACCCAATGAGCAGTTCTTC. The full variable domain, rest sourced from reference TRBV2 and TRBJ2-1, is EPEVTQTPSHQVTQMGQEVILRCVPISNHLYFYWYRQILGQKVEFLVSFYNNEISEKSEIFDDQFSVERPDGSNFTLKIRSTKLEDSAMYFCASIRDRGPNEQFFGPGTRLTVL.

The gene calls are TRBV10-1 and TRBJ2-1, with TRBD2 matching 12 bases. The V gene end was trimmed by 5 bases and the J gene end by 7 bases; junction bases not matched to a gene: 3. Germline CDR1 WNHNN, CDR2 SYGVQD (reference sequence). This CDR3 is 14 amino acids long. The CDR3 DNA sequence: TGCGCCAGCAGTCTAACTAGCGGGAGGAATGAGCAGTTCTTC. Its translation: CASSLTSGRNEQFF.

The J gene is TRBJ2-1, the V gene TRBV29-1, with a tentative D call TRBD2 (6 bases). Germline CDR1 reads SQVTM; CDR2 reads ANQGSEA. V lost 3 bases and J lost 8, with 17 bases in between. The CDR3 has 14 residues. CDR3 residues: CSVDQGGPQHEQFF. DNA of the CDR3: TGCAGCGTTGACCAAGGAGGGCCTCAACATGAGCAGTTCTTC.

The J gene is TRBJ2-2, the V gene TRBV18; 7 bases line up with TRBD2. The CDR3 is made up of 15 amino acids. J lost 3 bases, V lost 2 bases, and 3 bases had no gene match. Germline V lookup: CDR1 KGHSH, CDR2 LQKENI. CDR3 coding DNA: TGTGCCAGCTCACCATCCAGCGGGGACACCGGGGAGCTGTTTTTT. Encoded protein: CASSPSSGDTGELFF.

This chain connects TRBV4-2 to TRBJ2-1; D is possibly TRBD2 (6 bases). Trimming stripped 6 bases from V and 9 bases from J, with 15 bases between. Germline CDR1 LGHNA, CDR2 YNFKEQ. The CDR3 runs 13 residues. Here the CDR3 reads CASSDYNSGEQFF. The DNA for the CDR3 is TGTGCCAGCAGTGATTATAATAGCGGTGAGCAGTTCTTC.

The gene calls are TRBV5-8 and TRBJ2-7; 12 bases match TRBD2. Trimming at V came to 0 bases and at J to 0 bases, leaving 4 bases not matched to a gene. Germline V CDR1 and CDR2: SGHTS, YDEGEE. The CDR3 contains 17 residues. The DNA of the CDR3 is TGTGCCAGCAGCTTGGAACTAGCGGGAGGCATCTCCTACGAGCAGTACTTC. Translating it yields CASSLELAGGISYEQYF.

The gene calls are TRBV29-1 and TRBJ2-7; the match to TRBD1 covers 9 bases. The CDR3 spans 14 residues. V was pared by 4 bases and J by 7 bases, with 11 bases of the junction left unmatched. Germline lookup yields CDR1 SQVTM and CDR2 ANQGSEA. The CDR3 spells CSVVSGQGDREQYF. The CDR3 nucleotides read TGCAGCGTTGTGTCGGGACAGGGCGATAGAGAGCAGTACTTC.

Details on this clone: An end of the junction does not agree with germline; a read error may underlie this. This sequence joins TRBV27 and TRBJ2-7, with 7 bases aligning to TRBD1. There are 15 residues in the CDR3. CDR1 is MNHEY, CDR2 SMNVEV, per germline (reference sequence). The CDR3 is CASSSRIRDRQGEDF. In DNA form, the CDR3 reads TGTGCCAGCAGTTCCCGAATCCGCGACAGACAGGGTGAAGACTTC.

The CDR3 is CASTPSGDYEQYF. The DNA of the CDR3 is TGTGCCAGCACGCCTAGCGGGGACTACGAGCAGTACTTC. This chain connects TRBV6-5 to TRBJ2-7, with 9 nucleotides matching TRBD2. J lost 3 bases, V lost 7 bases, and 4 bases had no gene match. The CDR3 is 13 amino acids. Germline CDR1 and CDR2: MNHEY and SVGAGI.

Only one count was recorded for this clone. The chain employs TRBV9 and TRBJ2-7; 7 bases match TRBD1. The CDR3 loop spans 14 amino acids. Trimming took 3 bases from V and 0 from J; bases not matched to a gene: 3. CDR1 and CDR2 (germline): SGDLS, YYNGEE. The CDR3 nucleotides read TGTGCCAGCAGCGAGGGGGCCATCTCCTACGAGCAGTACTTC. Its protein is CASSEGAISYEQYF.

This clone was observed a single time. The missing conserved phenylalanine or tryptophan at the end of this CDR3 makes a read error likely. The J gene is TRBJ2-4, the V gene TRBV30, with 11 bases that match TRBD1. Germline loops: CDR1 GTSNPN, CDR2 SVGIG (reference sequence). J gave up 5 bases and V 8 bases, and 2 bases lay outside the gene matches. This CDR3 is built from 12 residues. The chain's CDR3 is CAGDRGENIQYL. The CDR3 nucleotides read TGTGCCGGGGACAGGGGGGAAAACATTCAGTACCTC.

The chain recombines TRBV7-2 with TRBJ2-5; 11 bases line up with TRBD2. The CDR3 has 15 residues. The germline V gene encodes CDR1 SGHTA and CDR2 FQGNSA. V lost 5 bases and J lost 5; bases outside the gene matches: 7. DNA for the CDR3: TGTGCCAGCAGCGGTAGCGGGAGGGCCCGTGAGACCCAGTACTTC. It specifies CASSGSGRARETQYF.

CDR3 nucleotides: TGTGCCAGAAGCTTCTCCGGGACAGCTCAAGAGACCCAGTACTTC. As protein: CARSFSGTAQETQYF. V and J are TRBV5-3 and TRBJ2-5, with 7 bases aligning to TRBD1. TRBV5-3 is recorded as an ORF, its role being uncertain. V shed 2 bases and J 2 bases; nucleotides not matched to a gene: 6. The length of the CDR3 is 15 residues.

The chain employs TRBV7-2 and TRBJ1-2; 10 bases line up with TRBD1. This CDR3 comprises 14 residues. V lost 1 base and J lost 8; bases outside the gene matches: 4. Germline assignment: CDR1 SGHTA and CDR2 FQGNSA. The DNA for the CDR3 is TGTGCCAGCAGCTTAGTAGGGACAGGGGCCGGCTACACCTTC. Translation: CASSLVGTGAGYTF. The entire variable domain, with the rest obtained from reference TRBV7-2 and TRBJ1-2, is as follows: GAGVSQSPSNKVTEKGKDVELRCDPISGHTALYWYRQSLGQGLEFLIYFQGNSAPDKSGLPSDRFSAERTGGSVSTLTIQRTQQEDSAVYLCASSLVGTGAGYTFGSGTRLTVV.

V gene TRBV11-3 combines with J gene TRBJ1-3; D ambiguous. The CDR3 loop spans 15 amino acids. Germline CDR1 is SGHNT and CDR2 is YENEEA. Trimming cost V 0 bases and J 1 base, with 7 bases left between them. CDR3 nucleotide sequence: TGTGCCAGCAGCTTAGATGGAGGGTCTGGAAACACCATATATTTT. Encoded protein: CASSLDGGSGNTIYF. The full variable domain, with the rest looked up from reference TRBV11-3 and TRBJ1-3, is EAGVVQSPRYKIIEKKQPVAFWCNPISGHNTLYWYLQNLGQGPELLIRYENEEAVDDSQLPKDRFSAERLKGVDSTLKIQPAELGDSAVYLCASSLDGGSGNTIYFGEGSWLTVV.

The J gene is TRBJ1-5, the V gene TRBV25-1; unclear D gene. The CDR3 extends over 12 amino acids. Trimming shortened V by 8 bases and J by 2 bases, and 7 bases separated the two germline ends. CDR1 is MGHDK, CDR2 SYGVNS, per germline. CDR3 amino acids: CASAGGNQPQHF. The CDR3 DNA sequence: TGTGCCAGCGCAGGTGGCAATCAGCCCCAGCATTTT.

This rearrangement joins TRBV30 to TRBJ1-3; tentatively, D is TRBD1 (5 bases). Per the germline V gene, CDR1 is GTSNPN and CDR2 is SVGIG (reference sequence). This CDR3 contains 16 residues. V lost 0 bases, J lost 0 bases, and 12 bases lay in between. The CDR3 protein is CAWSVLLDNSGNTIYF. Here the CDR3 DNA reads TGTGCCTGGAGTGTCCTATTGGACAACTCTGGAAACACCATATATTTT. The complete variable domain, with remaining parts taken from reference TRBV30 and TRBJ1-3, reads SQTIHQWPATLVQPVGSPLSLECTVEGTSNPNLYWYRQAAGRGLQLLFYSVGIGQISSEVPQNLSASRPQDRQFILSSKKLLLSDSGFYLCAWSVLLDNSGNTIYFGEGSWLTVV.

The rearrangement uses TRBV27 and TRBJ2-3, with 8 bases identical to TRBD2. The CDR3 runs 13 residues. Trimming at V came to 2 bases and at J to 7 bases, leaving 2 bases not matched to a gene. CDR1 MNHEY and CDR2 SMNVEV come from the germline V gene (reference sequence). Written as DNA, the CDR3 is TGTGCCAGCAGTTTAACTAGCGGTAATACGCAGTATTTT. Its translation is CASSLTSGNTQYF.

The chain recombines TRBV10-3 with TRBJ2-7; TRBD2 agrees at 13 bases. The V and J ends lost 1 base and 1 base, in that order; junction bases with no gene match: 1. Germline values: CDR1 ENHRY, CDR2 SYGVKD. The CDR3 has 16 residues. The CDR3 DNA is TGTGCCATCAGTGAGTTGGGACTAGCGGGATCCTACGAGCAGTACTTC. Encoded protein: CAISELGLAGSYEQYF.

The rearrangement joins TRBV5-4 to TRBJ1-2, with a possible D match to TRBD1 (5 bases). From germline, CDR1 is SGHNT and CDR2 YYREEE (reference sequence). The CDR3 totals 13 residues. The V gene lost 0 bases and the J gene lost 4 bases, with 7 bases spanning the gap. This chain's CDR3 is CASSLGGGYGYTF. CDR3 DNA sequence: TGTGCCAGCAGCTTGGGGGGCGGCTATGGCTACACCTTC.

The chain combines TRBV19 with TRBJ2-3; TRBD1 matches at 10 bases. This CDR3 comprises 17 residues. Germline V gene data show CDR1 as LNHDA and CDR2 as SQIVND (reference sequence). J was trimmed by 4 bases and V by 7 bases; bases with no gene match: 14. The CDR3 coding sequence is TGTGCCAGTAAAGAAGGGTCCGGGACAGGGGATGCAGATACGCAGTATTTT. Translated: CASKEGSGTGDADTQYF.

The table lists this clone with a count of one. The genes are TRBV9 and TRBJ1-5; D call uncertain. This CDR3 contains 15 residues. With 0 bases removed from V and 1 base from J, the gap between germline ends came to 8 bases. CDR1 is SGDLS and CDR2 is YYNGEE in the germline V gene. The CDR3 nucleotides read TGTGCCAGCAGCGTAGCGGGGTTGAGCAATCAGCCCCAGCATTTT. Translating gives CASSVAGLSNQPQHF. Full variable domain (missing parts from reference TRBV9 and TRBJ1-5): DSGVTQTPKHLITATGQRVTLRCSPRSGDLSVYWYQQSLDQGLQFLIQYYNGEERAKGNILERFSAQQFPDLHSELNLSSLELGDSALYFCASSVAGLSNQPQHFGDGTRLSIL.

This clone was seen a single time. This chain links TRBV30 with TRBJ2-5, with D perhaps TRBD1 (6 bases). The V and J ends lost 5 bases and 4 bases respectively, with 20 bases between them. CDR1 is GTSNPN, CDR2 SVGIG, per germline (reference sequence). The CDR3 spans 15 residues. CDR3 sequence reads: CAWGSWGLGAETQYF. In DNA form, the CDR3 reads TGTGCCTGGGGTTCTTGGGGCCTGGGGGCAGAGACCCAGTACTTC.

The chain employs TRBV6-1 and TRBJ2-7, with D perhaps matching TRBD1 (6 bases). The CDR3 spans 13 residues. The germline gives CDR1 MNHNS, CDR2 SASEGT. Between the trimmed V and J ends, which lost 4 bases and 3 bases, there was a span of 10 bases. CDR3 protein: CASSATGFYEQYF. In DNA, the CDR3 is TGTGCCAGCAGTGCAACAGGGTTCTACGAGCAGTACTTC.